Each of the 5 T cell receptor beta chains below was sequenced from the same sample in a study of regulatory T cells in long-lasting Graves disease. CDR3 regions were amplified by Arm-PCR using iRepertoire HTBI primers to build TCR beta libraries. TCRdb analysed the multiplex PCR reads with MiXCR anew, one entry per CDR3 protein. The sample lists around 460,000 distinct CDR3 sequences, around a fifth occurring once. Described time point: persistent/refractory GD, antithyroid drugs over 5 years with positive TRAb. Extracted PBMC RNA gave rise to the TCR library. The sequencing here drew on peripheral blood mononuclear cells (PBMCs), taken when the disease was refractory, from a patient treated with antithyroid drugs. The receptors originated from a female donor with Graves disease.

This clonotype was found many times. The chain has TRBV28 and TRBJ1-4; D remains unclear. Looked up from germline, CDR1 is MDHEN and CDR2 is SYDVKM. The CDR3 runs 14 residues. Trimming removed 4 bases from V and 8 bases from J, with 14 bases in between. This CDR3 reads CASSYFIGGEKLFF. DNA for the CDR3: TGTGCCAGCAGTTACTTCATCGGAGGGGAAAAACTGTTTTTT.

This clonotype has ten or more counts. This rearrangement joins TRBV11-2 to TRBJ1-2; the match to TRBD1 covers 7 bases. CDR1 is SGHAT and CDR2 is FQNNGV in the germline V gene. V was pared by 1 base and J by 3 bases, with 5 bases of the junction left unmatched. The CDR3 contains 15 residues. CDR3: CASSLGGGEDYGYTF. The CDR3 DNA follows: TGTGCCAGCAGCTTAGGAGGGGGCGAGGACTATGGCTACACCTTC.

This clonotype occurred many times. This chain uses TRBV15 with TRBJ1-2; D is perhaps TRBD1 (6 bases). V lost 1 base and J 8 bases, leaving 11 bases between the germline ends. CDR3 length equals 13 residues. Germline V gene sequence: CDR1 LNHNV, CDR2 YYDKDF (reference sequence). The CDR3 loop reads CATSRGRGEGYTF. CDR3 DNA: TGTGCCACCAGCAGAGGCAGGGGTGAGGGCTACACCTTC.

This clonotype has at least ten counts. V is TRBV6-1 and J is TRBJ2-7; D tentatively fits TRBD1 or TRBD2 (6 bases each). The CDR3 consists of 14 residues. Germline V CDR1 and CDR2: MNHNS, SASEGT. Trimming left V 6 bases short and J 0 bases short, with 12 bases between. The CDR3 sequence is CASRKGGISYEQYF. CDR3 coding DNA: TGTGCCAGCAGAAAAGGGGGGATCTCCTACGAGCAGTACTTC.

This clonotype appeared many times. The chain joins TRBV7-2 to TRBJ2-7, with a weak D call TRBD1 (6 bases). Trimming removed 1 base at V and 3 bases at J, with 13 bases between. From germline, CDR1 is SGHTA and CDR2 FQGNSA. This CDR3 has 15 amino acids. CDR3 sequence (DNA): TGTGCCAGCAGCTTAGGGACAGCTGGGGTCTACGAGCAGTACTTC. Protein: CASSLGTAGVYEQYF. The whole variable domain, filled in from reference TRBV7-2 and TRBJ2-7, reads GAGVSQSPSNKVTEKGKDVELRCDPISGHTALYWYRQSLGQGLEFLIYFQGNSAPDKSGLPSDRFSAERTGGSVSTLTIQRTQQEDSAVYLCASSLGTAGVYEQYFGPGTRLTVT.